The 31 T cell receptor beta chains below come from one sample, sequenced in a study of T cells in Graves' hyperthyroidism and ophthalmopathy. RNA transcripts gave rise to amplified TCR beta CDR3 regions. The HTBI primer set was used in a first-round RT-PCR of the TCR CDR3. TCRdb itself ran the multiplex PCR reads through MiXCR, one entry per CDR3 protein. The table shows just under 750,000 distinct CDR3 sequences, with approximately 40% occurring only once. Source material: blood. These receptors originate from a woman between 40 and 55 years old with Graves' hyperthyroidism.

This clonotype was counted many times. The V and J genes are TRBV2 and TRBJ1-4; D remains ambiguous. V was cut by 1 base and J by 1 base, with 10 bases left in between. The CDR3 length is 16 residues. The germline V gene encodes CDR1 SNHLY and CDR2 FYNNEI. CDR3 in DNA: TGTGCCAGCAGTGAAGGGGCAGCCGGAACTAATGAAAAACTGTTTTTT. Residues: CASSEGAAGTNEKLFF.

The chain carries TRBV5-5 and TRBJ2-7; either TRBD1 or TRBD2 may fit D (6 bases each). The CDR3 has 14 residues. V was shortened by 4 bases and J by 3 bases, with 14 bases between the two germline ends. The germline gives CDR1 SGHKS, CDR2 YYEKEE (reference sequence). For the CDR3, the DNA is TGTGCCAGCAGCGGGGGGCCGGGCCTCTACGAGCAGTACTTC. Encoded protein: CASSGGPGLYEQYF.

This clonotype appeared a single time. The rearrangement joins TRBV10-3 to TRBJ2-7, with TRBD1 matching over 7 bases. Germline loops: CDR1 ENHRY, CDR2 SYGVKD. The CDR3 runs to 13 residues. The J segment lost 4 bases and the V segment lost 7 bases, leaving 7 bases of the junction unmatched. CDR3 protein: CAINGQDGYEQYF. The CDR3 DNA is TGTGCCATCAACGGACAGGACGGGTACGAGCAGTACTTC.

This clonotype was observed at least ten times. The CDR3, as DNA: TGCAGCACCACCGGGACAGGGGGTAGTGGCTATGGCTACACCTTC. Residues: CSTTGTGGSGYGYTF. The chain carries TRBV20-1 and TRBJ1-2; TRBD1 aligns across 11 bases. There are 15 residues in the CDR3. Germline V gene lookup returns CDR1 DFQATT and CDR2 SNEGSKA (reference sequence).

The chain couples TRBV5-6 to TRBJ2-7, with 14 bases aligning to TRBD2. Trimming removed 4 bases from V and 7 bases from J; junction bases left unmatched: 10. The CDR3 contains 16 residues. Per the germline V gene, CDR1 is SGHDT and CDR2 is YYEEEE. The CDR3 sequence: CASSRRLAGGLGEQYF. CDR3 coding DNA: TGTGCCAGCAGCAGGAGACTAGCGGGAGGGTTGGGGGAGCAGTACTTC. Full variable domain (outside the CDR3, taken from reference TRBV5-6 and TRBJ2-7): DAGVTQSPTHLIKTRGQQVTLRCSPKSGHDTVSWYQQALGQGPQFIFQYYEEEERQRGNFPDRFSGHQFPNYSSELNVNALLLGDSALYLCASSRRLAGGLGEQYFGPGTRLTVT.

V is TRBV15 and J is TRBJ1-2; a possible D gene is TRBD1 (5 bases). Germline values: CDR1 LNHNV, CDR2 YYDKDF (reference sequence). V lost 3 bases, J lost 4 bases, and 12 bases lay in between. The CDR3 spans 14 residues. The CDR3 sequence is CATSSKGPSYGYTF. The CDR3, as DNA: TGTGCCACCAGCAGTAAGGGACCCTCCTATGGCTACACCTTC.

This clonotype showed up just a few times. CDR3 in amino acids: CASSEAGQLTLLDTEAFF. CDR3 nucleotides: TGTGCCAGCAGCGAAGCGGGACAGCTAACCCTACTGGACACTGAAGCTTTCTTT. The genes are TRBV7-2 and TRBJ1-1, with 7 bases fitting TRBD1. V was clipped by 5 bases and J by 3 bases; unmatched bases: 18. The CDR3 has 18 amino acids. Looked up from germline, CDR1 is SGHTA and CDR2 is FQGNSA. Looking up the rest from reference TRBV7-2 and TRBJ1-1 gives the full variable domain: GAGVSQSPSNKVTEKGKDVELRCDPISGHTALYWYRQSLGQGLEFLIYFQGNSAPDKSGLPSDRFSAERTGGSVSTLTIQRTQQEDSAVYLCASSEAGQLTLLDTEAFFGQGTRLTVV.

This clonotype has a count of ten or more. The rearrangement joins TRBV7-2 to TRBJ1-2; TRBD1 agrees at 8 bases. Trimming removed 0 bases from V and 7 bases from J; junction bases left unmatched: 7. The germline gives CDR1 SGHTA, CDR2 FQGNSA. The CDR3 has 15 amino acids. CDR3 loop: CASSLAQGAGSGYTF. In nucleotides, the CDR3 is TGTGCCAGCAGCTTAGCGCAGGGGGCGGGTTCTGGCTACACCTTC.

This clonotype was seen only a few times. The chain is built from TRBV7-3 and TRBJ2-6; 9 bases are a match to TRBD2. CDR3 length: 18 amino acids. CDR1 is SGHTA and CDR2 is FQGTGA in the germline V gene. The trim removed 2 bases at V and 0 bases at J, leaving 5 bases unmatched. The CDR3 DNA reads TGTGCCAGCAGCTTAGGTGCGGGAGGGATCTCTGGGGCCAACGTCCTGACTTTC. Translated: CASSLGAGGISGANVLTF. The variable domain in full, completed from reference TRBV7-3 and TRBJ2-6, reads GAGVSQTPSNKVTEKGKYVELRCDPISGHTALYWYRQSLGQGPEFLIYFQGTGAADDSGLPNDRFFAVRPEGSVSTLKIQRTERGDSAVYLCASSLGAGGISGANVLTFGAGSRLTVL.

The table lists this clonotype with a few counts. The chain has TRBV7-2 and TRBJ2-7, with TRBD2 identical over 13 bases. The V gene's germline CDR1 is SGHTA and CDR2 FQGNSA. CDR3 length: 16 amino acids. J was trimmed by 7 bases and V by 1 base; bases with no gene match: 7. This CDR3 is CASSLDPGLAGEEQYF. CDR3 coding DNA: TGTGCCAGCAGCTTAGATCCCGGACTAGCGGGAGAGGAGCAGTACTTC.

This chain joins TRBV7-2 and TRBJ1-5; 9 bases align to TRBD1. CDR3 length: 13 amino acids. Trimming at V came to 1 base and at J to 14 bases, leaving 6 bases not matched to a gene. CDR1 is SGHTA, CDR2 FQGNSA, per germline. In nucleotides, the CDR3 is TGTGCCAGCAGCTTAGTGGGGACAGGGTTGGAGCATTTT. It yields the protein CASSLVGTGLEHF.

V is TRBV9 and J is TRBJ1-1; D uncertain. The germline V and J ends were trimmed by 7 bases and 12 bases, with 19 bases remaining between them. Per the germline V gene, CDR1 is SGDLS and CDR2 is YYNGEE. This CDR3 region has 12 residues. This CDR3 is CASGRGDGKTFF. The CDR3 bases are TGTGCCAGCGGCCGAGGAGACGGGAAGACTTTCTTT.

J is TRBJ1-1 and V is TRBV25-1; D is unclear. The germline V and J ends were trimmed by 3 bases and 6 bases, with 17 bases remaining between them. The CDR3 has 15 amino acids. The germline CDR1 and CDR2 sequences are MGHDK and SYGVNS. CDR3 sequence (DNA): TGTGCCAGCAGTGATGGGTTGGCTAATCTTGCTGAAGCTTTCTTT. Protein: CASSDGLANLAEAFF.

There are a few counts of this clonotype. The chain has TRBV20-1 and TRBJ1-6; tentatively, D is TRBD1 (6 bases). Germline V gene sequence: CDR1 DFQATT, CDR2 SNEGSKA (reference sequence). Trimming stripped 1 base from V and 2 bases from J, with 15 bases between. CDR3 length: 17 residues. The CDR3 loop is CSARATDRTAYNSPLHF. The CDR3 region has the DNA TGCAGTGCTAGAGCTACTGACAGGACTGCCTATAATTCACCCCTCCACTTT.

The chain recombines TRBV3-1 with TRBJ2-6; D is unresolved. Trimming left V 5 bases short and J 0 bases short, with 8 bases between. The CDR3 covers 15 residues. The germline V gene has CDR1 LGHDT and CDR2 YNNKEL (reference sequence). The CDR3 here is CASSTRRSGANVLTF. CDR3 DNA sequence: TGTGCCAGCAGCACCCGTCGCTCTGGGGCCAACGTCCTGACTTTC.

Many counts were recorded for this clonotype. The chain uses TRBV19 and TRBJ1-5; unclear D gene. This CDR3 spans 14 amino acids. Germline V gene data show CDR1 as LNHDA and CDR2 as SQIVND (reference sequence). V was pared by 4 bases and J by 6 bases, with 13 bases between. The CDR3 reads CASSKGSNTQPQHF. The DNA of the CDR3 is TGTGCCAGTAGTAAAGGGTCGAACACTCAGCCCCAGCATTTT.

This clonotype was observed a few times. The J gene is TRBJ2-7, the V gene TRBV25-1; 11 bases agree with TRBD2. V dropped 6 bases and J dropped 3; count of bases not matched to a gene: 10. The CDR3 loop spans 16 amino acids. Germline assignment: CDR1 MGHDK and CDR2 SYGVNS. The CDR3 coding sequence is TGTGCCAGCAGCCACCCCGGACTAGCGGGCCACTACGAGCAGTACTTC. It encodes CASSHPGLAGHYEQYF.

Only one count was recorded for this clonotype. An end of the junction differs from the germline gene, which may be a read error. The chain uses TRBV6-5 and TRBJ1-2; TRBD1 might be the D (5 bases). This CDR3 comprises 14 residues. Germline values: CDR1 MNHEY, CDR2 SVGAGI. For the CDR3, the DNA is TGTGCCATCAGTTACTCGGGCAGGGACTATGGCTACACCTTC. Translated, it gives CAISYSGRDYGYTF.

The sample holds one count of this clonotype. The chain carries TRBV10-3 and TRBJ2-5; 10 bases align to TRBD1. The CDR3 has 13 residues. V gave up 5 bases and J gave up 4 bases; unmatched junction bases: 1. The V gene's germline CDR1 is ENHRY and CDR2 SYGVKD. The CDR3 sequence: CAISRDRGETQYF. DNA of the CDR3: TGTGCCATCAGTCGGGACAGGGGAGAGACCCAGTACTTC.

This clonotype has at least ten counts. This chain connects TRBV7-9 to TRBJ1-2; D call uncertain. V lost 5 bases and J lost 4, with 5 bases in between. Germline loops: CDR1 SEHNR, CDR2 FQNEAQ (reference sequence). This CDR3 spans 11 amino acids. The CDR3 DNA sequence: TGTGCCAGCAGCGCCCCCTATGGCTACACCTTC. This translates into CASSAPYGYTF.

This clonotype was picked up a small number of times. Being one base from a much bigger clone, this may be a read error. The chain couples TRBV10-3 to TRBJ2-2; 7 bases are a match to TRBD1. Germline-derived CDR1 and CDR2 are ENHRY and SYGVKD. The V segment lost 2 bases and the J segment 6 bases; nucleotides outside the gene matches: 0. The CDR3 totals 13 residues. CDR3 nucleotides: TGTGCCATCAGTGAGGACAGGGCCGGGGAGCTGTTTTTT. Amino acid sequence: CAISEDRAGELFF.

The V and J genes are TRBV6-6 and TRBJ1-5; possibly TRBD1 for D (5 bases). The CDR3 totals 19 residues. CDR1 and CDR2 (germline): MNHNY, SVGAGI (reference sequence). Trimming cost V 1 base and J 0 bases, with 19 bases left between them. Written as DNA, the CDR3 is TGTGCCAGCAGTTACTTGGTCGCGGGACGTCTATATAGCAATCAGCCCCAGCATTTT. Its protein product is CASSYLVAGRLYSNQPQHF.

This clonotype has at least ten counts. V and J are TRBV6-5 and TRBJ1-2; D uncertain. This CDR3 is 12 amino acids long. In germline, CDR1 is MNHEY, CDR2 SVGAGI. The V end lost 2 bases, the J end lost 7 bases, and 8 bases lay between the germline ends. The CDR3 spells CASSYPAGGYTF. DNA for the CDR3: TGTGCCAGCAGTTACCCAGCTGGTGGCTACACCTTC.

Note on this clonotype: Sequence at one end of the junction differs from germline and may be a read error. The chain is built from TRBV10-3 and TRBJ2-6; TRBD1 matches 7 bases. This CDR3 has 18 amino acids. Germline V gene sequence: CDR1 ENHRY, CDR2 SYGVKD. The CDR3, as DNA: TGTGCCATCCCCAAGGGGACAGCTTTGCTGATGGGGGCCAGCGTCCTGACTTTC. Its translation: CAIPKGTALLMGASVLTF.

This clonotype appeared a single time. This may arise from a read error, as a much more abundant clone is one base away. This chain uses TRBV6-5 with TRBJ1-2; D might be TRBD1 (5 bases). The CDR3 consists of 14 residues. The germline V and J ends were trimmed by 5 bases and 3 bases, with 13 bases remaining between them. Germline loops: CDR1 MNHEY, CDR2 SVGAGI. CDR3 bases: TGTGCCAGCAGTGACGGGGCAGTTGACTATGGCTACACCTTC. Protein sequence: CASSDGAVDYGYTF.

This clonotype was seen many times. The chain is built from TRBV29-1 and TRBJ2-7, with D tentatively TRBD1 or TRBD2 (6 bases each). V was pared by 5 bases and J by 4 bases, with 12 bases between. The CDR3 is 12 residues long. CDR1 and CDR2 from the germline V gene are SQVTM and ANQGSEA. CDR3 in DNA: TGCAGCGTTTTATCGGGGGCGTACGAGCAGTACTTC. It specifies CSVLSGAYEQYF.

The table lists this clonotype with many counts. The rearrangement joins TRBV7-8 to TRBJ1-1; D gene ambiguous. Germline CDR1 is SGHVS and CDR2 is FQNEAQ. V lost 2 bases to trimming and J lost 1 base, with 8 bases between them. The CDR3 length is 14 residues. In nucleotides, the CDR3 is TGTGCCAGCAGCTTAAGACTAACGAACACTGAAGCTTTCTTT. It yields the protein CASSLRLTNTEAFF.

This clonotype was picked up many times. In DNA, the CDR3 is TGTGCCAGCAGTGATACCGGTTCGGATCAGCCCCAGCATTTT. Translated, it gives CASSDTGSDQPQHF. This chain uses TRBV25-1 with TRBJ1-5, with unresolved D. Germline loops: CDR1 MGHDK, CDR2 SYGVNS. Trimming left V 3 bases short and J 5 bases short, with 11 bases between. The length of the CDR3 is 14 residues.

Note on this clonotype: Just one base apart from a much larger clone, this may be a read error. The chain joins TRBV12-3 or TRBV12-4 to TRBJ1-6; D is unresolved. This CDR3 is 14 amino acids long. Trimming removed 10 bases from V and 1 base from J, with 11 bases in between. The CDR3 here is CATSKSSYNSPLHF. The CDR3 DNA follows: TGTGCCACTTCCAAGTCGTCCTATAATTCACCCCTCCACTTT.

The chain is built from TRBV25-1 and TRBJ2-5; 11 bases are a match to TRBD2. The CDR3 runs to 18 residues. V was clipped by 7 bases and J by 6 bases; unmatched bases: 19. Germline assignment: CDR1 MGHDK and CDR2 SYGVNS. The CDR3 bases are TGTGCCAGCATGCATGTGAAGTCCGGGACTAGCGGACTCCAGACCCAGTACTTC. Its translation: CASMHVKSGTSGLQTQYF.

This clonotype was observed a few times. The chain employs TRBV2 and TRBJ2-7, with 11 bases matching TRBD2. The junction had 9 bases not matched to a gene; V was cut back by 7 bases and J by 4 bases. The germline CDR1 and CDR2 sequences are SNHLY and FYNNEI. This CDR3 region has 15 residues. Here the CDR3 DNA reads TGTGCCAGCACCTTAGCGGGAGGGGCCCTATACGAGCAGTACTTC. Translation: CASTLAGGALYEQYF. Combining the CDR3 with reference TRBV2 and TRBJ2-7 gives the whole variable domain EPEVTQTPSHQVTQMGQEVILRCVPISNHLYFYWYRQILGQKVEFLVSFYNNEISEKSEIFDDQFSVERPDGSNFTLKIRSTKLEDSAMYFCASTLAGGALYEQYFGPGTRLTVT.